This is a list of T cell receptor beta chains from one sample in a study of Graves' ophthalmopathy and Graves' hyperthyroidism. TCRdb reprocessed the multiplex PCR reads via MiXCR and lists one record per CDR3 protein. The repertoire holds some 1.1 million distinct CDR3 sequences, with about 40% as singletons. The source material was peripheral blood or thyroid tissue (not recorded which). The receptors come from an adult man with Graves' hyperthyroidism. The conserved cysteine and the conserved F or W are not part of the CDR3 here.

j_call v_call cdr3_aa
TRBJ2-7 TRBV7-8 ASSGRDSLLREQY
TRBJ1-4 TRBV19 ASRQGSLANENLF
TRBJ2-7 TRBV20-1 SAREPSSGFSYERY
TRBJ2-7 TRBV2 ASSRYSLALSGSYEQY
TRBJ2-7 TRBV10-2 ASSEGTRFPEQY
TRBJ1-2 TRBV9 TSSSPGLSLGRGYT
TRBJ2-5 TRBV7-2 ASSLGGFTDTQY
TRBJ1-1 TRBV9 ASSVAGPGDTEAF
TRBJ1-2 TRBV20-1 SARDLSGLEGYT
TRBJ2-5 TRBV7-2 ASSSGNSHQETQY
TRBJ1-2 TRBV20-1 SARESKGLTGYT
TRBJ1-1 TRBV29-1 SAKQKNTEAF
TRBJ1-5 TRBV12-3/TRBV12-4 ASSLVRGLNQPQH
TRBJ2-7 TRBV20-1 SAEPDNPTYEQY
TRBJ1-6 TRBV5-1 ASSLAWRQNSPLH
TRBJ1-2 TRBV2 ASSERDTTNYGYT
TRBJ2-7 TRBV10-3 ASLAAGGTGEQY
TRBJ2-2 TRBV3-1 ASSLAPTGELF
TRBJ2-5 TRBV2 ASRVGTGLQETQY
TRBJ2-5 TRBV5-8 ASSSQLGGGRETQY
TRBJ1-1 TRBV15 ATSQSTQQAF
TRBJ2-7 TRBV7-9 ASSLAGRARPYEQC
TRBJ2-7 TRBV9 ASRPRDLYYEQY
TRBJ2-7 TRBV7-2 ASSSTGSSGEQY
TRBJ1-6 TRBV20-1 SARVNFASSYNSPLH
TRBJ1-2 TRBV19 ASSQYGLYGYT
TRBJ1-5 TRBV10-2 ASREAETQH
TRBJ2-7 TRBV7-8 ASSFIRGYEQY
TRBJ2-5 TRBV2 ASRGGAIGETQY
TRBJ1-2 TRBV7-9 ASSLETLDGYT
TRBJ2-6 TRBV29-1 SVGLGANVLT
TRBJ1-4 TRBV5-1 ASSLGQPNEKLF
TRBJ2-7 TRBV6-5 ASSYPTGGGYYEQY
TRBJ1-4 TRBV20-1 SARGQGEDEKLF
TRBJ2-5 TRBV7-9 ASSRGHQEIQY
TRBJ2-2 TRBV9 ASSDSAGREGGELF
TRBJ2-7 TRBV6-2/TRBV6-3 ASSHYFQQY
TRBJ2-2 TRBV10-3 AIKPSAGATGELF
TRBJ1-1 TRBV7-9 ASSSSSGDGTFPAF
TRBJ1-1 TRBV20-1 SPRGGNKNTEAF